This TCR beta chain was recovered during a study of blood T cells in healthy people across ages. Trimming pared 4 bases from V and 1 base from J, leaving 9 bases between. The CDR3 runs to 15 residues. Germline lookup yields CDR1 SGDLS and CDR2 YYNGEE. A J-beta primer mix and a sample-barcoded 5' primer were used in a second PCR of about 7 to 12 cycles. All samples yielded 3 million or more CDR3-containing paired-end reads. One entry per CDR3 protein, called by TCRdb with MiXCR from the 5' RACE reads. The data contain some 560,000 distinct CDR3 sequences, 25% to 35% of them singletons. Note on this clonotype: The antigen remains undetermined.

General study points: Lack of knowledge of donor CMV status possibly confounded expanded clonotype changes. Long-lived donors exceeded aged donors in naive CD4+ cells and diversity.

A further study also used this sample, focusing on T cells of mothers and their children.

This sequence originates from a boy younger than 10 in good health. Sequencing was carried out using blood. The V gene is TRBV9, the J gene TRBJ2-6; D is perhaps TRBD1 (6 bases). CDR3 region: CASSIQGSGANVLTF. DNA of the CDR3: TGTGCCAGCAGCATACAGGGTTCTGGGGCCAACGTCCTGACTTTC.